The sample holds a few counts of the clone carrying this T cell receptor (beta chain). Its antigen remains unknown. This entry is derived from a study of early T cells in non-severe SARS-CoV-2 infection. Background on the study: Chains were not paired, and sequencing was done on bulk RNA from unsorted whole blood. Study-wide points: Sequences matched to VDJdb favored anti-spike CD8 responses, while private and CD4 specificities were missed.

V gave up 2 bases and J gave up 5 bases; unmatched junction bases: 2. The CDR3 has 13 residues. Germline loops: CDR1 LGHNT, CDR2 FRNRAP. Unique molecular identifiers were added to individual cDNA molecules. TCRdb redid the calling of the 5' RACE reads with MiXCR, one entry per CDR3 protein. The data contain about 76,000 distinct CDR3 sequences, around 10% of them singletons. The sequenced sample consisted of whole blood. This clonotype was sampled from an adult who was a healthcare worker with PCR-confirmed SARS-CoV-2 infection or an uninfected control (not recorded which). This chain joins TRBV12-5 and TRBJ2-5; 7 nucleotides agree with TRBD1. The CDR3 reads CASGLNRGETQYF. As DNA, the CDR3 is TGTGCTAGTGGTTTGAACAGGGGCGAGACCCAGTACTTC.